The 26 T cell receptor beta chains listed next were all sequenced from one sample in a study of PD-1 blockade in classical Hodgkin lymphoma. Only in-frame clones appear in the TCRdb table, and some are missing; sequencing was by immunoSEQ multiplex PCR. Among 20,000 or so clones listed, roughly nine tenths were seen once. Time point here: cycle 4 day 1 (C4D1), after less than 7 weeks of nivolumab. Relapses following autologous stem cell transplantation were seen in all patients, with brentuximab vedotin exposure varying. PBMCs, once thawed, yielded CD8+ T cells isolated by magnetic negative selection. The source was CD8+ T cells from blood, collected before the fourth cycle of nivolumab. These receptors all come from a human donor with classical Hodgkin lymphoma.

This clone was recorded only once. The gene calls are TRBV28 and TRBJ2-7; D is undetermined. With 2 bases removed from V and 3 bases from J, the gap between germline ends came to 5 bases. Germline lookup yields CDR1 MDHEN and CDR2 SYDVKM. The CDR3 extends over 12 amino acids. CDR3 sequence: CASSLPDYEQYF. CDR3 nucleotide sequence: TGTGCCAGCAGTTTACCCGACTACGAGCAGTACTTC.

CDR3 in amino acids: CASSFTGTGNEQYF. CDR3 sequence (DNA): TGCGCCAGCAGCTTTACCGGGACAGGGAACGAGCAGTACTTC. The chain recombines TRBV5-1 with TRBJ2-7; 9 nucleotides align to TRBD1. The CDR3 extends over 14 amino acids. Trimming cost V 2 bases and J 5 bases; bases outside gene matches: 5. Germline loops: CDR1 SGHRS, CDR2 YFSETQ.

This chain joins TRBV18 and TRBJ2-4; possibly TRBD1 for D (5 bases). The CDR3 is 18 residues long. Trimming removed 5 bases at V and 0 bases at J, with 20 bases between. Germline assignment: CDR1 KGHSH and CDR2 LQKENI. In nucleotides, the CDR3 is TGTGCCAGCTCAGGTTCAAGGGGAATACGAGTAGCCAAAAACATTCAGTACTTC. Its protein product is CASSGSRGIRVAKNIQYF.

The chain recombines TRBV9 with TRBJ2-7; TRBD2 agrees at 15 bases. This CDR3 has 16 residues. Germline trimming cut 4 bases from V and 7 bases from J; bases unmatched to any gene: 9. Germline V gene sequence: CDR1 SGDLS, CDR2 YYNGEE. The CDR3 region is CASSPTGLAGGEEQYF. The CDR3 DNA sequence: TGTGCCAGCAGCCCGACGGGACTAGCGGGAGGCGAGGAGCAGTACTTC. The variable domain in full, with the rest retrieved from reference TRBV9 and TRBJ2-7, is DSGVTQTPKHLITATGQRVTLRCSPRSGDLSVYWYQQSLDQGLQFLIQYYNGEERAKGNILERFSAQQFPDLHSELNLSSLELGDSALYFCASSPTGLAGGEEQYFGPGTRLTVT.

The chain is built from TRBV6-6 and TRBJ2-1; no definite D call. The CDR3 is made up of 15 amino acids. CDR1 and CDR2 (germline): MNHNY, SVGAGI (reference sequence). V was clipped by 10 bases and J by 0 bases, with 16 bases between them. The CDR3 sequence: CATFNSPGSYNEQFF. CDR3 DNA: TGTGCCACCTTTAACTCACCTGGCTCCTACAATGAGCAGTTCTTC.

This clone occurred once. V gene TRBV7-2 combines with J gene TRBJ2-7, with 11 nucleotides matching TRBD1. CDR3 length equals 16 residues. The V gene's germline CDR1 is SGHTA and CDR2 FQGNSA. The trim removed 2 bases at V and 2 bases at J, leaving 5 bases unmatched. CDR3 amino acids: CASSLSGTGGTYEQYF. For the CDR3, the DNA is TGTGCCAGCAGCTTATCCGGGACAGGGGGTACCTACGAGCAGTACTTC.

The J gene is TRBJ1-5, the V gene TRBV27, with D maybe TRBD1 (5 bases). From germline, CDR1 is MNHEY and CDR2 SMNVEV (reference sequence). The germline V and J ends were trimmed by 2 bases and 4 bases, with 18 bases remaining between them. The CDR3 runs to 17 residues. The CDR3: CASSLPSRDLGNQPQHF. Here the CDR3 DNA reads TGTGCCAGCAGTTTACCCAGCCGGGACCTCGGGAATCAGCCCCAGCATTTT.

This chain links TRBV14 with TRBJ1-4; no clear D gene. Deletions cut 0 bases from V and 1 base from J, with 9 bases between. Germline values: CDR1 SGHDN, CDR2 FVKESK. The CDR3 spans 16 residues. This chain's CDR3 is CASSQDRLETNEKLFF. The DNA of the CDR3 is TGTGCCAGCAGCCAAGATAGACTAGAAACTAATGAAAAACTGTTTTTT.

This rearrangement joins TRBV28 to TRBJ2-7; D gene ambiguous. The V end lost 2 bases, the J end lost 7 bases, and 12 bases lay between the germline ends. CDR3 length: 13 amino acids. The germline CDR1 and CDR2 sequences are MDHEN and SYDVKM. The CDR3 DNA reads TGTGCCAGCAGTTTAAATAGTATGGGGGAGCAGTACTTC. Residues: CASSLNSMGEQYF.

This rearrangement joins TRBV7-9 to TRBJ2-2; D is possibly TRBD2 (5 bases). V dropped 4 bases and J dropped 4 bases, with 19 bases sitting between them. CDR1 is SEHNR, CDR2 FQNEAQ, per germline (reference sequence). The CDR3 sequence is 17 residues long. In DNA, the CDR3 is TGTGCCAGCAGCTCAAGCGGCCGTGAAGGGCCCACCGGGGAGCTGTTTTTT. It translates to CASSSSGREGPTGELFF. The full variable domain, in which reference TRBV7-9 and TRBJ2-2 provide the parts outside the CDR3, is DTGVSQNPRHKITKRGQNVTFRCDPISEHNRLYWYRQTLGQGPEFLTYFQNEAQLEKSRLLSDRFSAERPKGSFSTLEIQRTEQGDSAMYLCASSSSGREGPTGELFFGEGSRLTVL.

This rearrangement joins TRBV7-2 to TRBJ1-5; D gene ambiguous. Trimming took 5 bases from V and 7 from J, leaving 18 bases between them. The CDR3 sequence is 15 residues long. Germline V lookup: CDR1 SGHTA, CDR2 FQGNSA. The chain's CDR3 is CASSQTSRSRQPQHF. Written as DNA, the CDR3 is TGTGCCAGCAGCCAGACCTCACGTTCACGCCAGCCCCAGCATTTT.

The chain employs TRBV11-2 and TRBJ2-3; D unresolved. The CDR3 spans 12 residues. The V gene's germline CDR1 is SGHAT and CDR2 FQNNGV. The germline V and J ends were trimmed by 5 bases and 6 bases, with 9 bases remaining between them. DNA for the CDR3: TGTGCCAGCAGCAACCTAGAGGATACGCAGTATTTT. Its protein product is CASSNLEDTQYF. Full variable domain (remainder filled in from reference TRBV11-2 and TRBJ2-3): EAGVAQSPRYKIIEKRQSVAFWCNPISGHATLYWYQQILGQGPKLLIQFQNNGVVDDSQLPKDRFSAERLKGVDSTLKIQPAKLEDSAVYLCASSNLEDTQYFGPGTRLTVL.

This clone was counted between two and nine times. V is TRBV19 and J is TRBJ2-1; the D is unclear. The V end lost 7 bases, the J end lost 6 bases, and 7 bases lay between the germline ends. Looked up from germline, CDR1 is LNHDA and CDR2 is SQIVND (reference sequence). CDR3 size: 11 residues. CDR3 region: CASKSLNEQFF. As DNA, the CDR3 is TGTGCCAGTAAGTCGCTCAATGAGCAGTTCTTC.

The chain combines TRBV29-1 with TRBJ1-2; D might be TRBD1 (6 bases). This CDR3 is 11 amino acids long. Per the germline V gene, CDR1 is SQVTM and CDR2 is ANQGSEA. Deletions cut 7 bases from V and 4 bases from J, with 10 bases between. CDR3 bases: TGCAGCGGTGGGACACTCTATGGCTACACCTTC. Protein: CSGGTLYGYTF. Combining the CDR3 with reference TRBV29-1 and TRBJ1-2 gives the whole variable domain SAVISQKPSRDICQRGTSLTIQCQVDSQVTMMFWYRQQPGQSLTLIATANQGSEATYESGFVIDKFPISRPNLTFSTLTVSNMSPEDSSIYLCSGGTLYGYTFGSGTRLTVV.

This clone appeared once. The V and J genes are TRBV5-5 and TRBJ1-2; a possible D gene is TRBD1 (6 bases). V was shortened by 7 bases and J by 4 bases, with 20 bases between the two germline ends. Germline V gene lookup returns CDR1 SGHKS and CDR2 YYEKEE (reference sequence). The CDR3 contains 15 residues. Written as DNA, the CDR3 is TGTGCCAGCGTCCCTGGGGGCGGTACTGGCTATGGCTACACCTTC. It is translated as CASVPGGGTGYGYTF.

V usage is TRBV25-1 and J usage is TRBJ2-1, with 8 positions matching TRBD2. This CDR3 region has 15 residues. Germline values: CDR1 MGHDK, CDR2 SYGVNS. The V and J ends lost 6 bases and 3 bases, in that order; junction bases with no gene match: 7. The CDR3 bases are TGTGCCAGCAGGACCGGAGCGGGAGTCTACAATGAGCAGTTCTTC. Translation gives CASRTGAGVYNEQFF.

The V and J genes are TRBV14 and TRBJ2-7; 10 positions agree with TRBD2. V trimming: 4 bases; J trimming: 6 bases; junction bases outside the gene matches: 6. CDR3 length equals 14 residues. CDR1 is SGHDN and CDR2 is FVKESK in the germline V gene. CDR3 in amino acids: CASSPGLARLEQYF. CDR3 DNA sequence: TGTGCCAGCAGCCCGGGACTAGCGAGGCTCGAGCAGTACTTC.

The CDR3 here is CASSAGAGAGELFF. The CDR3 region has the DNA TGTGCCAGCAGCGCAGGAGCGGGAGCCGGGGAGCTGTTTTTT. The chain has TRBV9 and TRBJ2-2; 8 nucleotides line up with TRBD2. CDR1 is SGDLS and CDR2 is YYNGEE in the germline V gene. Trimming removed 3 bases from V and 6 bases from J; junction bases left unmatched: 4. The CDR3 is 14 residues long.

This sequence joins TRBV4-1 and TRBJ2-7; 7 bases are shared with TRBD2. V was pared by 4 bases and J by 1 base, with 7 bases of the junction left unmatched. The CDR3 is made up of 15 amino acids. Germline V lookup: CDR1 MGHRA, CDR2 YSYEKL. As DNA, the CDR3 is TGCGCCAGCAGCCCAGGGAGGGCCCAATCCTACGAGCAGTACTTC. Its protein is CASSPGRAQSYEQYF.

The CDR3, as DNA: TGTGCCAGCAGAAGCAGGGGTCGGAACACTGAAGCTTTCTTT. Translating it yields CASRSRGRNTEAFF. The chain links TRBV2 to TRBJ1-1, with D tentatively TRBD1 (6 bases). CDR1 SNHLY and CDR2 FYNNEI come from the germline V gene. There are 14 residues in the CDR3. The V end was cut by 6 bases, the J end by 1 base, with 12 bases between.

V and J are TRBV4-2 and TRBJ2-1; TRBD2 is a possible D gene (5 bases). There are 14 residues in the CDR3. V lost 3 bases and J 8 bases, leaving 14 bases between the germline ends. From germline, CDR1 is LGHNA and CDR2 YNFKEQ. The CDR3, as DNA: TGTGCCAGCAGCCACCGACCGGGAAGCGATGAGCAGTTCTTC. It specifies CASSHRPGSDEQFF.

The rearrangement joins TRBV2 to TRBJ1-1; possibly TRBD1 for D (5 bases). V lost 8 bases and J 0 bases, leaving 10 bases between the germline ends. CDR1 and CDR2 from the germline V gene are SNHLY and FYNNEI. This CDR3 contains 13 residues. CDR3 sequence (DNA): TGTGCCAGCCTAGACAGCGTGAACACTGAAGCTTTCTTT. Translated: CASLDSVNTEAFF.

The chain combines TRBV7-9 with TRBJ1-3; maybe TRBD1 (6 bases). Germline CDR1 reads SEHNR; CDR2 reads FQNEAQ (reference sequence). Trimming removed 10 bases at V and 2 bases at J, with 18 bases between. The CDR3 runs to 15 residues. The CDR3 sequence is CATGGRGEPGNTIYF. For the CDR3, the DNA is TGTGCCACGGGCGGCAGGGGAGAGCCTGGAAACACCATATATTTT. Together with reference TRBV7-9 and TRBJ1-3, the CDR3 gives the full variable domain: DTGVSQNPRHKITKRGQNVTFRCDPISEHNRLYWYRQTLGQGPEFLTYFQNEAQLEKSRLLSDRFSAERPKGSFSTLEIQRTEQGDSAMYLCATGGRGEPGNTIYFGEGSWLTVV.

This chain joins TRBV14 and TRBJ2-7; 9 bases agree with TRBD2. Unmatched junction bases numbered 11, after V lost 1 base and J lost 4 bases. Per germline, CDR1 SGHDN and CDR2 FVKESK. The CDR3 runs 17 residues. CDR3 protein: CASSQGPSTSGDYEQYF. In DNA, the CDR3 is TGTGCCAGCAGCCAAGGCCCCTCGACTAGCGGAGATTACGAGCAGTACTTC.

This sequence joins TRBV29-1 and TRBJ2-5; 10 nucleotides align to TRBD2. The V gene end was trimmed by 8 bases and the J gene end by 5 bases; junction bases not matched to a gene: 5. Germline V lookup: CDR1 SQVTM, CDR2 ANQGSEA. This CDR3 has 12 residues. The CDR3 region is CSLAGDRETQYF. CDR3 nucleotides: TGCAGCCTAGCGGGGGACAGGGAGACCCAGTACTTC.

This chain connects TRBV9 to TRBJ2-3; D is uncertain. CDR3 length equals 14 residues. V was shortened by 4 bases and J by 4 bases, with 13 bases between the two germline ends. Per germline, CDR1 SGDLS and CDR2 YYNGEE. DNA of the CDR3: TGTGCCAGCAGCCCCGGTGCGCTCCCAGATACGCAGTATTTT. It specifies CASSPGALPDTQYF.